The next 8 T cell receptor beta chains were all read from a single sample in a study of blood T cell repertoires in COVID-19. TCRdb keeps only in-frame clones here, not all; method: immunoSEQ multiplex PCR. This sample carries approximately 400,000 clones, more than 80% of them seen once, and the ten largest clones take roughly 1.2%. The sample comprised peripheral blood. These receptors originate from a man aged 40-50 years with acute or convalescent COVID-19.

V gene TRBV19 combines with J gene TRBJ1-5; 8 bases map to TRBD1. Germline CDR1 LNHDA, CDR2 SQIVND (reference sequence). Losses at the gene ends were 6 bases for V and 5 bases for J; bases not matched to a gene: 6. The CDR3 has 14 residues. The CDR3 here is CASSGWTGYQPQHF. CDR3 nucleotide sequence: TGTGCCAGTAGCGGTTGGACAGGGTATCAGCCCCAGCATTTT.

V gene TRBV4-3 combines with J gene TRBJ2-3, with D maybe TRBD1 (5 bases). The CDR3 sequence is 13 residues long. The germline V gene encodes CDR1 LGHNA and CDR2 YSLEER. The ends were cut back, 0 bases at V and 5 bases at J, with 6 bases in the middle. The CDR3 loop reads CASSQDTGDTQYF. DNA of the CDR3: TGCGCCAGCAGCCAAGATACAGGAGATACGCAGTATTTT.

The chain has TRBV7-9 and TRBJ2-6, with D tentatively TRBD2 (6 bases). The germline V and J ends were trimmed by 5 bases and 4 bases, with 15 bases remaining between them. Germline CDR1 SEHNR, CDR2 FQNEAQ (reference sequence). This CDR3 is built from 16 residues. This CDR3 is CASSLGSGDGANVLTF. DNA of the CDR3: TGTGCCAGCAGCCTCGGTTCGGGGGACGGGGCCAACGTCCTGACTTTC.

This chain joins TRBV19 and TRBJ2-5; 7 positions agree with TRBD2. This CDR3 contains 13 residues. Germline V gene lookup returns CDR1 LNHDA and CDR2 SQIVND (reference sequence). Trimming at V came to 1 base and at J to 5 bases, leaving 1 base not matched to a gene. Written as DNA, the CDR3 is TGTGCCAGTAGTATAGTGGGAGGGGAGACCCAGTACTTC. It codes for CASSIVGGETQYF.

This rearrangement joins TRBV6-4 to TRBJ2-5; 10 bases match TRBD1. The CDR3 loop spans 15 amino acids. Germline V gene lookup returns CDR1 MRHNA and CDR2 SNTAGT. The ends lost 6 bases at V and 5 bases at J; junction bases unmatched: 9. CDR3 sequence (DNA): TGTGCCAGCAGGGACAGGGGGTCGGTTGTGGAGACCCAGTACTTC. Residues: CASRDRGSVVETQYF.

The rearrangement uses TRBV7-8 and TRBJ1-6; TRBD1 agrees at 7 bases. V dropped 5 bases and J dropped 2; count of bases not matched to a gene: 12. The CDR3 is made up of 18 amino acids. Germline loops: CDR1 SGHVS, CDR2 FQNEAQ. CDR3 region: CASSVTLQGSTYNSPLHF. CDR3 nucleotides: TGTGCCAGCAGCGTAACGCTACAGGGGTCAACCTATAATTCACCCCTCCACTTT.

V usage is TRBV18 and J usage is TRBJ1-5, with TRBD1 identical over 9 bases. Per germline, CDR1 KGHSH and CDR2 LQKENI. Trimming at V came to 3 bases and at J to 7 bases, leaving 7 bases not matched to a gene. The CDR3 sequence is 15 residues long. The CDR3 DNA sequence: TGTGCCAGCTCACCGGACAGGGGAAATAGGCAGCCCCAGCATTTT. Translating it yields CASSPDRGNRQPQHF.

The rearrangement joins TRBV6-2 or TRBV6-3 to TRBJ2-5; 8 bases match TRBD2. The germline CDR1 and CDR2 sequences are MNHEY and SVGEGT. V shed 6 bases and J 3 bases; nucleotides not matched to a gene: 3. The CDR3 spans 13 residues. The CDR3 nucleotides read TGTGCCAGCAGCGGGGGGGCCGAAGAGACCCAGTACTTC. Translated: CASSGGAEETQYF.